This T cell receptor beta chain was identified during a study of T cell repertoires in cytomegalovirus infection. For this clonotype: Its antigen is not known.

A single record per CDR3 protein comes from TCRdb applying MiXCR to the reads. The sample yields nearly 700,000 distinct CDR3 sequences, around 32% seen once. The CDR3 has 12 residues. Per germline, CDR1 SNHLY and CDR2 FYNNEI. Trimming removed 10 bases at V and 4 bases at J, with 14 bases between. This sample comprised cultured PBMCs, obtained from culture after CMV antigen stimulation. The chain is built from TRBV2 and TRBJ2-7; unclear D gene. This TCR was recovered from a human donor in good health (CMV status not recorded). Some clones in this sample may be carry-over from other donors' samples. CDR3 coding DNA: TGTGCCATCTCTAGAAACTTGTACGAGCAGTACTTC. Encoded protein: CAISRNLYEQYF.